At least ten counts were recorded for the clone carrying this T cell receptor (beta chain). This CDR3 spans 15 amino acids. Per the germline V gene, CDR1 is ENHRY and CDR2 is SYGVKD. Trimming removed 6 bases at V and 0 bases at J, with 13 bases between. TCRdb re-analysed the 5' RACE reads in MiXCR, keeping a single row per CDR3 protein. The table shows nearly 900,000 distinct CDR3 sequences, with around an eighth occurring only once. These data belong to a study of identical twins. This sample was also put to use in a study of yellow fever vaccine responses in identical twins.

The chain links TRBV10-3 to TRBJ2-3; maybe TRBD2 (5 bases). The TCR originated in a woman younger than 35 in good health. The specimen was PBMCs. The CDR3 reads CAIRKDGGSTDTQYF. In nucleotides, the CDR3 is TGTGCCATCAGGAAGGATGGCGGGAGCACAGATACGCAGTATTTT.